A selection of T cell receptor beta chains follows, all from one sample in a study of blood T cell repertoires in COVID-19. Assay used: immunoSEQ multiplex PCR; TCRdb lists only in-frame clones, some missing. The table lists 200,000 to 250,000 clones, approximately 81% of them singletons. The sequencing sample was made of peripheral blood. Every receptor here comes from an older woman who had recovered from COVID-19. The CDR3 runs from the conserved cysteine through the conserved F or W. The D gene is left open where the match is weak. Size tells how often a clone was seen (once, few, many) or the class of an expanded clone, and some rows leave it out.

V gene: TRBV3-1/TRBV3-2
J gene: TRBJ2-1
D gene: .
clone size: .
CDR3 DNA: TGTGCCAGCAGCCAATCAACAAGCTCCTACAATGAGCAGTTCTTC
CDR3 protein: CASSQSTSSYNEQFF

V gene: TRBV6-5
J gene: TRBJ1-2
D gene: TRBD1
clone size: .
CDR3 DNA: TGTGCCAGCACCGACAGGGTAATGGATGGCTACACCTTC
CDR3 protein: CASTDRVMDGYTF

V gene: TRBV6-2/TRBV6-3
J gene: TRBJ2-1
D gene: TRBD2
clone size: .
CDR3 DNA: TGTGCCAGCAGTCCACTAGCGGGAGATTACAATGAGCAGTTCTTC
CDR3 protein: CASSPLAGDYNEQFF

V gene: TRBV6-1
J gene: TRBJ2-2
D gene: .
clone size: .
CDR3 DNA: TGTGCCAGCAGTGAAGGGCTACGGGTGTTTTTT
CDR3 protein: CASSEGLRVFF

V gene: TRBV7-3
J gene: TRBJ1-1
D gene: .
clone size: .
CDR3 DNA: TGTGCCAGCAGACCACAGGGCGAGGGGAACACTGAAGCTTTCTTT
CDR3 protein: CASRPQGEGNTEAFF

V gene: TRBV10-1
J gene: TRBJ2-5
D gene: .
clone size: .
CDR3 DNA: TGCGCCAGCAGTGAGTCTCACACCACCTTCCAAGAGACCCAGTACTTC
CDR3 protein: CASSESHTTFQETQYF

V gene: TRBV11-1
J gene: TRBJ2-4
D gene: TRBD1
clone size: .
CDR3 DNA: TGTGCCAGCAGCTCAGGACAGGGCCTGGCCAAAAACATTCAGTACTTC
CDR3 protein: CASSSGQGLAKNIQYF

V gene: TRBV3-1/TRBV3-2
J gene: TRBJ2-7
D gene: .
clone size: few
CDR3 DNA: TGTGCCAGCAGCCCCCGAGTAGCGAGATCCTACGAGCAGTACTTC
CDR3 protein: CASSPRVARSYEQYF

V gene: TRBV7-3
J gene: TRBJ2-1
D gene: TRBD2
clone size: .
CDR3 DNA: TGTGCCAGCAGCTTGAACGGGGGGGCCTACAATGAGCAGTTCTTC
CDR3 protein: CASSLNGGAYNEQFF

V gene: TRBV7-9
J gene: TRBJ1-1
D gene: .
clone size: .
CDR3 DNA: TGTGCCAGCAGCCCCCGGGAGGTTGAGGCTTTCTTT
CDR3 protein: CASSPREVEAFF

V gene: TRBV5-3
J gene: TRBJ2-7
D gene: TRBD1
clone size: .
CDR3 DNA: TGTGCCAGAAGCCTGGGACAGGGACACGAGCAGTACTTC
CDR3 protein: CARSLGQGHEQYF

V gene: TRBV10-3
J gene: TRBJ2-1
D gene: TRBD1
clone size: .
CDR3 DNA: TGTGCCATCAGTGAGAGGGGGCTCTACAATGAGCAGTTCTTC
CDR3 protein: CAISERGLYNEQFF

V gene: TRBV9
J gene: TRBJ2-7
D gene: TRBD1
clone size: .
CDR3 DNA: TGTGCCAGCAGCGTAGCCGGGACAGGGGCCCACGAGCAGTACTTC
CDR3 protein: CASSVAGTGAHEQYF

V gene: TRBV25-1
J gene: TRBJ2-2
D gene: .
clone size: .
CDR3 DNA: TGTGCCAGCAGTGAATATCGTCAGGCCACCGGGGAGCTGTTTTTT
CDR3 protein: CASSEYRQATGELFF

V gene: TRBV9
J gene: TRBJ2-7
D gene: .
clone size: .
CDR3 DNA: TGTGCCAGCAGCGCGACCGTCGACAGTTCGAGCTCCTACGAGCAGTACTTC
CDR3 protein: CASSATVDSSSSYEQYF

V gene: TRBV7-3
J gene: TRBJ2-3
D gene: TRBD2
clone size: .
CDR3 DNA: TGTGCCAGCAGCTTAAGGACTAGCGGGGGGGATACGCAGTATTTT
CDR3 protein: CASSLRTSGGDTQYF

V gene: TRBV6-5
J gene: TRBJ2-1
D gene: .
clone size: few
CDR3 DNA: TGTGCCAGCTCGGGGGTCGGCGTGGGGAATGAGCAGTTCTTC
CDR3 protein: CASSGVGVGNEQFF

V gene: TRBV7-9
J gene: TRBJ1-5
D gene: .
clone size: .
CDR3 DNA: TGTGCCAGCAGCTTAGTTGGGCCCAATCAGCCCCAGCATTTT
CDR3 protein: CASSLVGPNQPQHF

V gene: TRBV5-1
J gene: TRBJ1-4
D gene: .
clone size: .
CDR3 DNA: TGCGCCAGCAGCTTGACAGGGCCTACTAATGAAAAACTGTTTTTT
CDR3 protein: CASSLTGPTNEKLFF

V gene: TRBV11-3
J gene: TRBJ1-1
D gene: TRBD1
clone size: once
CDR3 DNA: TGTGCCAGCAGCTTAGGCGGGGACAGGGACACTGAAGCTTTCTTT
CDR3 protein: CASSLGGDRDTEAFF

V gene: TRBV13
J gene: TRBJ2-7
D gene: TRBD2
clone size: .
CDR3 DNA: TGTGCCAGCAGAGATGGGAGGGTTGGAGCCTACGAGCAGTACTTC
CDR3 protein: CASRDGRVGAYEQYF

V gene: TRBV2
J gene: TRBJ1-4
D gene: .
clone size: .
CDR3 DNA: TGTGCCAGCAGGATCCGGCGGGGGGGGCAAAGTGAAAAACTGTTTTTT
CDR3 protein: CASRIRRGGQSEKLFF

V gene: TRBV19
J gene: TRBJ2-7
D gene: TRBD2
clone size: .
CDR3 DNA: TGTGCCAGTAGTCCCCGGGGGGGACTAGCGGGGGGGAGCTCCTACGAGCAGTACTTC
CDR3 protein: CASSPRGGLAGGSSYEQYF

V gene: TRBV7-9
J gene: TRBJ2-1
D gene: .
clone size: .
CDR3 DNA: TGTGCCAGCAGCTTAGCGTTTACAGGGACGTCGGATGAGCAGTTCTTC
CDR3 protein: CASSLAFTGTSDEQFF

V gene: TRBV3-1/TRBV3-2
J gene: TRBJ1-5
D gene: TRBD1
clone size: .
CDR3 DNA: TGTGCCAGCAGCCAGGAACGCAGGGACAGGGGAGTTCGAAGCCAGCCCCAGCATTTT
CDR3 protein: CASSQERRDRGVRSQPQHF